This entry features one TCR beta chain sequence. Its specificity is unknown. This record belongs to a study of OX40 agonist ivuxolimab in advanced cancers. Points from the study as a whole: Expanded clones belonging to CD8+ T cells outnumbered, on average, those of CD4+.

Germline V gene lookup returns CDR1 SNHLY and CDR2 FYNNEI. The CDR3 is 13 amino acids. The V gene lost 3 bases and the J gene lost 7 bases, with 12 bases spanning the gap. Clones were sequenced by immunoSEQ multiplex PCR, and TCRdb holds only the in-frame ones, with some missing. The sample shows 12,000 to 15,000 clones, 76% of them seen only once. The receptor was isolated from an adult with an advanced solid tumor such as melanoma, head and neck, liver or kidney cancer. The chain links TRBV2 to TRBJ1-1; D is perhaps TRBD1 (5 bases). The sequencing used CD4+ or CD8+ T cells sorted from blood, collected in a trial of the OX40 agonist ivuxolimab. The CDR3 spells CASSDTQANEAFF. The CDR3 coding sequence is TGTGCCAGCAGTGATACACAGGCTAATGAAGCTTTCTTT.